The 22 T cell receptor beta chains given below trace back to one sample, sequenced in a study of blood T cell repertoires in COVID-19. The assay was immunoSEQ multiplex PCR, and TCRdb's table has in-frame clones only and misses some. The sample has around 200,000 clones, 86% seen once. Sequencing was performed on PBMCs or T cells enriched from blood (not recorded which). The receptors stem from a woman aged 40 to 55 with acute COVID-19.

This chain links TRBV7-2 with TRBJ2-5; 8 bases are a match to TRBD2. Unmatched junction bases numbered 10, after V lost 5 bases and J lost 5 bases. The germline CDR1 and CDR2 sequences are SGHTA and FQGNSA. The CDR3 covers 15 residues. CDR3 in amino acids: CASSPHSGEMETQYF. The CDR3 bases are TGTGCCAGCAGCCCCCATAGCGGGGAGATGGAGACCCAGTACTTC.

This chain connects TRBV7-9 to TRBJ1-2, with D possibly being TRBD1 (6 bases). V dropped 5 bases and J dropped 4 bases, with 14 bases sitting between them. CDR3 length: 14 amino acids. CDR1 and CDR2 from the germline V gene are SEHNR and FQNEAQ (reference sequence). The CDR3: CASSGDRPLYGYTF. The CDR3 DNA is TGTGCCAGCAGCGGTGACAGGCCGCTCTATGGCTACACCTTC.

The chain carries TRBV5-4 and TRBJ1-1; D may be TRBD1 (5 bases). CDR1 and CDR2 from the germline V gene are SGHNT and YYREEE (reference sequence). The CDR3 is 16 residues long. The ends were cut back, 4 bases at V and 0 bases at J, with 16 bases in the middle. The CDR3 sequence is CASSQARGTMNTEAFF. CDR3 DNA: TGTGCCAGCAGCCAAGCAAGGGGTACGATGAACACTGAAGCTTTCTTT.

The rearrangement uses TRBV19 and TRBJ1-6, with 7 nucleotides matching TRBD1. CDR3 size: 15 residues. Germline trimming cut 7 bases from V and 10 bases from J; bases unmatched to any gene: 13. Germline V gene lookup returns CDR1 LNHDA and CDR2 SQIVND (reference sequence). The CDR3 DNA sequence: TGTGCCAGTACTGGATCCGCAGGGGGTGGATCACCCCTCCACTTT. Protein: CASTGSAGGGSPLHF.

This clone came up a few times. The chain recombines TRBV25-1 with TRBJ1-1; TRBD1 matches 7 bases. The length of the CDR3 is 15 residues. Per germline, CDR1 MGHDK and CDR2 SYGVNS. Unmatched junction bases numbered 6, after V lost 5 bases and J lost 0 bases. In DNA form, the CDR3 reads TGTGCCAGCAGTACCCGGGACAGTTTGAACACTGAAGCTTTCTTT. This translates into CASSTRDSLNTEAFF.

The chain has TRBV7-3 and TRBJ2-1; D possibly corresponds to TRBD2 (6 bases). The CDR3 is made up of 15 amino acids. Between the trimmed V and J ends, which lost 5 bases and 6 bases, there was a span of 17 bases. From germline, CDR1 is SGHTA and CDR2 FQGTGA. The CDR3 sequence: CASSPSGPGSNEQFF. CDR3 coding DNA: TGTGCCAGCAGCCCCAGCGGGCCGGGGAGCAATGAGCAGTTCTTC.

V is TRBV19 and J is TRBJ1-1, with D tentatively TRBD1 (6 bases). V was cut by 5 bases and J by 2 bases, with 15 bases left in between. There are 15 residues in the CDR3. Germline CDR1 LNHDA, CDR2 SQIVND (reference sequence). In DNA form, the CDR3 reads TGTGCCAGTAGTCCTACGGGACACGGCAACACTGAAGCTTTCTTT. Translating it yields CASSPTGHGNTEAFF.

The chain is built from TRBV5-1 and TRBJ1-6; 7 positions agree with TRBD1. CDR1 and CDR2 (germline): SGHRS, YFSETQ. This CDR3 is 14 amino acids long. V shed 4 bases, J shed 5 bases, and the junction held 3 bases outside the gene matches. The CDR3 reads CASSETGNNSPLHF. The DNA for the CDR3 is TGCGCCAGCAGCGAGACAGGGAATAATTCACCCCTCCACTTT.

This clone showed up just once. The rearrangement joins TRBV9 to TRBJ2-1, with D possibly TRBD2 on 6 matching bases. Germline CDR1 SGDLS, CDR2 YYNGEE. The CDR3 contains 15 residues. Trimming took off 1 base at V and 2 bases at J, with 10 bases between the two ends. CDR3 protein: CASSVTTSPYNEQFF. DNA for the CDR3: TGTGCCAGCAGCGTAACAACTAGCCCCTACAATGAGCAGTTCTTC.

The chain recombines TRBV5-1 with TRBJ1-2, with D possibly matching TRBD1 (5 bases). Germline values: CDR1 SGHRS, CDR2 YFSETQ. The CDR3 length is 17 residues. V lost 6 bases to trimming and J lost 4 bases, with 25 bases between them. Here the CDR3 DNA reads TGCGCCAGCACCGCCCGGTACGACAGCCCCGGCAGCTATGGCTACACCTTC. It translates to CASTARYDSPGSYGYTF.

This chain joins TRBV5-1 and TRBJ1-3; 7 bases match TRBD1. V trimming: 5 bases; J trimming: 4 bases; junction bases outside the gene matches: 3. CDR1 and CDR2 from the germline V gene are SGHRS and YFSETQ. The CDR3 sequence is 13 residues long. The CDR3 region has the DNA TGCGCCAGCAGGTGGACAGGAGGAAACACCATATATTTT. The encoded protein is CASRWTGGNTIYF.

This clone came up a few times. V is TRBV2 and J is TRBJ2-2; TRBD2 is a possible D gene (6 bases). Per germline, CDR1 SNHLY and CDR2 FYNNEI. The length of the CDR3 is 13 residues. V was shortened by 4 bases and J by 6 bases, with 9 bases between the two germline ends. The CDR3 DNA reads TGTGCCAGCAGTGGATGGGGGGCCGGGGAGCTGTTTTTT. Residues: CASSGWGAGELFF.

This chain uses TRBV19 with TRBJ2-2; 9 nucleotides agree with TRBD1. The germline CDR1 and CDR2 sequences are LNHDA and SQIVND (reference sequence). The trim removed 9 bases at V and 0 bases at J, leaving 5 bases unmatched. This CDR3 is built from 15 residues. The CDR3 here is CASHRGPANTGELFF. CDR3 DNA sequence: TGTGCCAGCCACAGGGGGCCAGCGAACACCGGGGAGCTGTTTTTT.

This chain uses TRBV7-9 with TRBJ2-5, with TRBD2 matching over 9 bases. V was clipped by 1 base and J by 2 bases; unmatched bases: 8. The CDR3 has 17 residues. Germline-derived CDR1 and CDR2 are SEHNR and FQNEAQ (reference sequence). The CDR3 is CASSLGGNSGGQETQYF. CDR3 coding DNA: TGTGCCAGCAGCTTAGGTGGGAATAGCGGGGGACAAGAGACCCAGTACTTC. The entire variable domain, with the rest obtained from reference TRBV7-9 and TRBJ2-5, is as follows: DTGVSQNPRHKITKRGQNVTFRCDPISEHNRLYWYRQTLGQGPEFLTYFQNEAQLEKSRLLSDRFSAERPKGSFSTLEIQRTEQGDSAMYLCASSLGGNSGGQETQYFGPGTRLLVL.

The gene calls are TRBV19 and TRBJ2-5, with a possible D match to TRBD2 (5 bases). Germline-derived CDR1 and CDR2 are LNHDA and SQIVND (reference sequence). This CDR3 has 14 amino acids. Trimming pared 3 bases from V and 4 bases from J, leaving 12 bases between. CDR3 region: CASSIGVGLETQYF. The CDR3 DNA follows: TGTGCCAGTAGTATCGGGGTGGGCTTAGAGACCCAGTACTTC.

The chain's CDR3 is CASSLRTSGGGPNSGANVLTF. The CDR3 nucleotides read TGTGCCAGCAGCCTCCGAACTAGCGGGGGCGGTCCCAACTCTGGGGCCAACGTCCTGACTTTC. The chain joins TRBV9 to TRBJ2-6; 11 bases map to TRBD2. Germline V CDR1 and CDR2: SGDLS, YYNGEE. This CDR3 region has 21 residues. J lost 0 bases, V lost 4 bases, and 15 bases had no gene match.

This sequence joins TRBV7-3 and TRBJ2-6, with a possible D match to TRBD2 (5 bases). The germline V gene encodes CDR1 SGHTA and CDR2 FQGTGA. Trimming cost V 5 bases and J 0 bases, with 20 bases left between them. This CDR3 region has 19 residues. The CDR3 DNA reads as TGTGCCAGCAGCCCCCCGACGGGCGGACTGAGCTCTGGGGCCAACGTCCTGACTTTC. It codes for CASSPPTGGLSSGANVLTF.

The genes are TRBV19 and TRBJ1-2, with a weak D call TRBD1 (5 bases). The V end was cut by 9 bases, the J end by 2 bases, with 13 bases between. This CDR3 contains 13 residues. Germline CDR1 reads LNHDA; CDR2 reads SQIVND (reference sequence). In DNA form, the CDR3 reads TGTGCCAGCATCAAGACAGCCAACTATGGCTACACCTTC. Its translation: CASIKTANYGYTF.

The chain links TRBV5-1 to TRBJ1-2; the match to TRBD1 covers 9 bases. The length of the CDR3 is 17 residues. Germline V lookup: CDR1 SGHRS, CDR2 YFSETQ. The V and J ends lost 3 bases and 1 base, in that order; junction bases with no gene match: 10. CDR3 bases: TGCGCCAGCAGCTCCGAGACAGGGGGAGTGGGTAACTATGGCTACACCTTC. It encodes CASSSETGGVGNYGYTF.

V gene TRBV27 combines with J gene TRBJ2-3, with 9 bases identical to TRBD1. V was clipped by 3 bases and J by 1 base; unmatched bases: 8. This CDR3 region has 17 residues. The germline V gene encodes CDR1 MNHEY and CDR2 SMNVEV (reference sequence). The CDR3 sequence: CASSFPPGTGRTDTQYF. CDR3 in DNA: TGTGCCAGCAGTTTCCCCCCGGGGACAGGGCGCACAGATACGCAGTATTTT.

The chain recombines TRBV25-1 with TRBJ2-3, with D perhaps matching TRBD1 (6 bases). Trimming left V 4 bases short and J 4 bases short, with 9 bases between. Germline CDR1 MGHDK, CDR2 SYGVNS. The CDR3 consists of 13 residues. DNA of the CDR3: TGTGCCAGCAGTGTTGGGGGCTCAGATACGCAGTATTTT. Amino acid sequence: CASSVGGSDTQYF. The full variable domain, in which reference TRBV25-1 and TRBJ2-3 provide the parts outside the CDR3, is EADIYQTPRYLVIGTGKKITLECSQTMGHDKMYWYQQDPGMELHLIHYSYGVNSTEKGDLSSESTVSRIRTEHFPLTLESARPSHTSQYLCASSVGGSDTQYFGPGTRLTVL.

The chain uses TRBV28 and TRBJ1-2, with 8 positions matching TRBD1. Germline values: CDR1 MDHEN, CDR2 SYDVKM. This CDR3 spans 13 amino acids. Trimming took 5 bases from V and 6 from J; bases not matched to a gene: 5. CDR3 DNA sequence: TGTGCCAGCAGTCCGGGCAGGGGGCATGGCTACACCTTC. The encoded protein is CASSPGRGHGYTF.